The 26 T cell receptor beta chains in this list originate from one sample, sequenced in a study of blood T cell repertoires in COVID-19. Repertoires were generated with immunoSEQ multiplex PCR, while TCRdb's copy carries only in-frame clones and drops some. The table has about 23,000 clones, approximately 94% seen once. Material for sequencing was peripheral blood. These TCRs come from a human donor in a cohort sampled during active COVID-19.

The V and J genes are TRBV6-5 and TRBJ2-7; D perhaps matches TRBD1 (6 bases). The CDR3 consists of 13 residues. V shed 8 bases and J shed 6 bases, with 17 bases lying between them. From germline, CDR1 is MNHEY and CDR2 SVGAGI. The CDR3 nucleotides read TGTGCCAGCGGAATCACAGGGTACGGCGAGCAGTACTTC. Residues: CASGITGYGEQYF.

The chain employs TRBV2 and TRBJ2-3, with TRBD2 matching over 8 bases. Trimming at V came to 6 bases and at J to 5 bases, leaving 13 bases not matched to a gene. Germline V gene data show CDR1 as SNHLY and CDR2 as FYNNEI. CDR3 length equals 16 residues. CDR3 protein: CASRRDPGGGRDTQYF. The CDR3 coding sequence is TGTGCCAGCAGGAGAGACCCGGGGGGGGGAAGAGATACGCAGTATTTT.

J is TRBJ2-1 and V is TRBV5-1; 9 nucleotides line up with TRBD1. The germline CDR1 and CDR2 sequences are SGHRS and YFSETQ. Losses at the gene ends were 1 base for V and 9 bases for J; bases not matched to a gene: 11. This CDR3 region has 16 residues. In DNA form, the CDR3 reads TGCGCCAGCAGCTTGCATTCCGGACAGGGGTTCACTGAGCAGTTCTTC. Its translation is CASSLHSGQGFTEQFF.

The chain links TRBV6-5 to TRBJ2-5; possible D gene TRBD2, 5 bases. The CDR3 sequence is 12 residues long. Trimming took off 6 bases at V and 5 bases at J, with 10 bases between the two ends. Germline-derived CDR1 and CDR2 are MNHEY and SVGAGI. The CDR3 here is CASRASWETQYF. The CDR3 DNA reads TGTGCCAGCAGGGCTAGCTGGGAGACCCAGTACTTC.

This rearrangement joins TRBV7-8 to TRBJ2-7, with 7 bases identical to TRBD2. Per germline, CDR1 SGHVS and CDR2 FQNEAQ. The CDR3 spans 16 residues. Trimming cost V 4 bases and J 3 bases; bases outside gene matches: 12. The CDR3 sequence is CASSSPDGGTNYEQYF. CDR3 sequence (DNA): TGTGCCAGCAGCTCCCCGGACGGCGGGACTAACTACGAGCAGTACTTC.

V and J are TRBV14 and TRBJ2-5; 11 nucleotides align to TRBD2. This CDR3 region has 19 residues. CDR1 and CDR2 from the germline V gene are SGHDN and FVKESK. V shed 4 bases and J 0 bases; nucleotides not matched to a gene: 13. CDR3 DNA: TGTGCCAGCAGCCCCGGAAGGGGGACTAGCGGAGTGTACCAAGAGACCCAGTACTTC. Protein product: CASSPGRGTSGVYQETQYF. Variable domain in full (rest from reference TRBV14 and TRBJ2-5): EAGVTQFPSHSVIEKGQTVTLRCDPISGHDNLYWYRRVMGKEIKFLLHFVKESKQDESGMPNNRFLAERTGGTYSTLKVQPAELEDSGVYFCASSPGRGTSGVYQETQYFGPGTRLLVL.

The chain links TRBV7-8 to TRBJ2-3; weak D call: TRBD1 (5 bases). V lost 1 base, J lost 3 bases, and 8 bases lay in between. Germline CDR1 and CDR2: SGHVS and FQNEAQ. There are 14 residues in the CDR3. The CDR3 DNA sequence: TGTGCCAGCAGCTTAGTACAGGAGACAGATACGCAGTATTTT. It is translated as CASSLVQETDTQYF. Full variable domain (rest looked up from reference TRBV7-8 and TRBJ2-3): GAGVSQSPRYKVAKRGQDVALRCDPISGHVSLFWYQQALGQGPEFLTYFQNEAQLDKSGLPSDRFFAERPEGSVSTLKIQRTQQEDSAVYLCASSLVQETDTQYFGPGTRLTVL.

The chain carries TRBV9 and TRBJ1-4, with 8 bases lining up with TRBD1. The CDR3 runs 15 residues. Germline CDR1 and CDR2: SGDLS and YYNGEE. V lost 5 bases and J lost 8; bases outside the gene matches: 11. The CDR3 sequence: CASSAGQGGYEKLFF. CDR3 sequence (DNA): TGTGCCAGCAGTGCCGGACAGGGAGGGTACGAAAAACTGTTTTTT.

The chain couples TRBV5-1 to TRBJ2-1; the D is unclear. Trimming pared 0 bases from V and 6 bases from J, leaving 13 bases between. The germline gives CDR1 SGHRS, CDR2 YFSETQ. The CDR3 runs 15 residues. The CDR3 sequence: CASSLDGSSINEQFF. Here the CDR3 DNA reads TGCGCCAGCAGCTTGGACGGGTCTTCGATCAATGAGCAGTTCTTC. Together with reference TRBV5-1 and TRBJ2-1, the CDR3 gives the full variable domain: KAGVTQTPRYLIKTRGQQVTLSCSPISGHRSVSWYQQTPGQGLQFLFEYFSETQRNKGNFPGRFSGRQFSNSRSEMNVSTLELGDSALYLCASSLDGSSINEQFFGPGTRLTVL.

The chain combines TRBV28 with TRBJ2-1, with a weak D call TRBD2 (6 bases). The CDR3 covers 15 residues. Germline V gene data show CDR1 as MDHEN and CDR2 as SYDVKM. The ends were cut back, 0 bases at V and 2 bases at J, with 8 bases in the middle. In DNA form, the CDR3 reads TGTGCCAGCAGTTTATGGGCGGGGACCTACAATGAGCAGTTCTTC. This translates into CASSLWAGTYNEQFF.

This clone was seen just once. The rearrangement links TRBV12-3 or TRBV12-4 to TRBJ1-4; TRBD1 agrees at 7 bases. This CDR3 contains 13 residues. The trim removed 6 bases at V and 5 bases at J, leaving 3 bases unmatched. CDR3 sequence reads: CASSWGQNEKLFF. The CDR3 DNA reads TGTGCCAGCAGCTGGGGACAGAATGAAAAACTGTTTTTT.

J is TRBJ1-3 and V is TRBV18; D is unclear. This CDR3 has 15 residues. Germline V CDR1 and CDR2: KGHSH, LQKENI. V was cut by 0 bases and J by 4 bases, with 10 bases left in between. The CDR3: CASSPPEGRGNTIYF. Written as DNA, the CDR3 is TGTGCCAGCTCACCACCGGAGGGCAGGGGAAACACCATATATTTT. Together with reference TRBV18 and TRBJ1-3, the CDR3 gives the full variable domain: NAGVMQNPRHLVRRRGQEARLRCSPMKGHSHVYWYRQLPEEGLKFMVYLQKENIIDESGMPKERFSAEFPKEGPSILRIQQVVRGDSAAYFCASSPPEGRGNTIYFGEGSWLTVV.

This clone was found once. The CDR3 region has the DNA TGTGCCACCACCAGACAGGGGGCGGATGGCTACACCTTC. It codes for CATTRQGADGYTF. The V gene is TRBV24-1, the J gene TRBJ1-2; 10 bases line up with TRBD1. After removal of 8 bases from V and 6 bases from J, the junction contained 5 bases not matched to a gene. CDR3 length: 13 residues. The germline CDR1 and CDR2 sequences are KGHDR and SFDVKD.

This chain uses TRBV24-1 with TRBJ1-1, with unresolved D. Trimming shortened V by 3 bases and J by 1 base, and 17 bases separated the two germline ends. Germline CDR1 reads KGHDR; CDR2 reads SFDVKD. The CDR3 spans 17 residues. CDR3 loop: CATSDPPDPQENTEAFF. The CDR3 DNA sequence: TGTGCCACCAGTGATCCGCCTGACCCCCAGGAGAACACTGAAGCTTTCTTT.

The CDR3 is CASSPERTNSYEQYF. CDR3 coding DNA: TGTGCCAGCAGTCCCGAGAGAACCAACTCCTACGAGCAGTACTTC. The chain recombines TRBV27 with TRBJ2-7; D is uncertain. With 5 bases removed from V and 0 bases from J, the gap between germline ends came to 14 bases. Looked up from germline, CDR1 is MNHEY and CDR2 is SMNVEV (reference sequence). The CDR3 spans 15 residues.

V is TRBV7-6 and J is TRBJ2-3; D is unclear. The CDR3 length is 14 residues. The V end was cut by 1 base, the J end by 4 bases, with 9 bases between. The V gene's germline CDR1 is SGHVS and CDR2 FNYEAQ. The CDR3: CASSLEASSDTQYF. The CDR3 nucleotides are TGTGCCAGCAGCTTAGAAGCTTCGTCAGATACGCAGTATTTT. Looking up the rest from reference TRBV7-6 and TRBJ2-3 gives the full variable domain: GAGVSQSPRYKVTKRGQDVALRCDPISGHVSLYWYRQALGQGPEFLTYFNYEAQQDKSGLPNDRFSAERPEGSISTLTIQRTEQRDSAMYRCASSLEASSDTQYFGPGTRLTVL.

This rearrangement joins TRBV6-5 to TRBJ2-3; D not resolved. V shed 6 bases and J shed 1 base, with 14 bases lying between them. Looked up from germline, CDR1 is MNHEY and CDR2 is SVGAGI. The CDR3 length is 15 residues. This CDR3 reads CASSLTSDRTDTQYF. The DNA of the CDR3 is TGTGCCAGCAGCCTCACCTCAGATCGCACAGATACGCAGTATTTT.

The chain employs TRBV5-4 and TRBJ2-3, with D perhaps TRBD2 (5 bases). CDR3 length: 13 residues. V dropped 4 bases and J dropped 3 bases, with 9 bases sitting between them. Germline assignment: CDR1 SGHNT and CDR2 YYREEE (reference sequence). The CDR3 is CASSPTRTDTQYF. The CDR3 DNA is TGTGCCAGCAGCCCAACTAGAACAGATACGCAGTATTTT.

The chain uses TRBV2 and TRBJ1-4; TRBD1 agrees at 8 bases. The CDR3 totals 15 residues. The germline V gene has CDR1 SNHLY and CDR2 FYNNEI. After removal of 6 bases from V and 2 bases from J, the junction contained 5 bases not matched to a gene. In DNA, the CDR3 is TGTGCCAGCAGAGTCCAGGGGGCCACTAATGAAAAACTGTTTTTT. As protein: CASRVQGATNEKLFF.

The sample holds a few counts of this clone. The chain combines TRBV4-1 with TRBJ2-7; tentative D call: TRBD1 (5 bases). CDR1 MGHRA and CDR2 YSYEKL come from the germline V gene. V lost 2 bases and J 3 bases, leaving 8 bases between the germline ends. The CDR3 length is 13 residues. The CDR3 DNA sequence: TGCGCCAGCAGCCAACCTGACAGCTACGAGCAGTACTTC. Protein product: CASSQPDSYEQYF.

The DNA of the CDR3 is TGCGCCAGCAGGGTTCAGGGGGCCAATGAGCAGTTCTTC. It specifies CASRVQGANEQFF. This rearrangement joins TRBV5-1 to TRBJ2-1, with 8 bases matching TRBD1. The CDR3 consists of 13 residues. In germline, CDR1 is SGHRS, CDR2 YFSETQ. V trimming: 5 bases; J trimming: 6 bases; junction bases outside the gene matches: 4.

The chain couples TRBV28 to TRBJ2-7; tentatively, D is TRBD2 (6 bases). The germline V gene encodes CDR1 MDHEN and CDR2 SYDVKM. Trimming removed 6 bases from V and 7 bases from J, with 16 bases in between. The length of the CDR3 is 13 residues. The CDR3 nucleotides are TGTGCCAGCAGCTCTCCGGGGGTTCTAGAGCAGTACTTC. It yields the protein CASSSPGVLEQYF.

The CDR3: CASSIWPAEEEKLFF. The DNA for the CDR3 is TGTGCCAGTAGTATTTGGCCTGCGGAGGAGGAAAAACTGTTTTTT. The V gene is TRBV19, the J gene TRBJ1-4; no clear D gene. The CDR3 loop spans 15 amino acids. From germline, CDR1 is LNHDA and CDR2 SQIVND (reference sequence). Trimming removed 3 bases from V and 8 bases from J, with 16 bases in between.

This clone was counted a few times. The V and J genes are TRBV12-3 or TRBV12-4 and TRBJ2-7; the D is unclear. V was shortened by 6 bases and J by 4 bases, with 7 bases between the two germline ends. There are 11 residues in the CDR3. The CDR3 is CASSRQYEQYF. CDR3 sequence (DNA): TGTGCCAGCAGCAGACAATACGAGCAGTACTTC.

This chain links TRBV28 with TRBJ2-2, with D perhaps TRBD2 (7 bases). The V and J ends lost 6 bases and 3 bases respectively, with 20 bases between them. The CDR3 spans 17 residues. Germline V gene data show CDR1 as MDHEN and CDR2 as SYDVKM. The CDR3, as DNA: TGTGCCAGCAGCCCCGCTTCGGGGGCGGGGGACACCGGGGAGCTGTTTTTT. This encodes CASSPASGAGDTGELFF.

This chain links TRBV3-1 (or the pseudogene TRBV3-2) with TRBJ1-3, with 8 bases fitting TRBD1. J was trimmed by 4 bases and V by 4 bases; bases with no gene match: 6. CDR3 length equals 15 residues. Germline V CDR1 and CDR2: LGHDT, YNNKEL (reference sequence). For the CDR3, the DNA is TGTGCCAGCAGCCGCACTAGGGACAGGGGAAACACCATATATTTT. This gives the protein CASSRTRDRGNTIYF.